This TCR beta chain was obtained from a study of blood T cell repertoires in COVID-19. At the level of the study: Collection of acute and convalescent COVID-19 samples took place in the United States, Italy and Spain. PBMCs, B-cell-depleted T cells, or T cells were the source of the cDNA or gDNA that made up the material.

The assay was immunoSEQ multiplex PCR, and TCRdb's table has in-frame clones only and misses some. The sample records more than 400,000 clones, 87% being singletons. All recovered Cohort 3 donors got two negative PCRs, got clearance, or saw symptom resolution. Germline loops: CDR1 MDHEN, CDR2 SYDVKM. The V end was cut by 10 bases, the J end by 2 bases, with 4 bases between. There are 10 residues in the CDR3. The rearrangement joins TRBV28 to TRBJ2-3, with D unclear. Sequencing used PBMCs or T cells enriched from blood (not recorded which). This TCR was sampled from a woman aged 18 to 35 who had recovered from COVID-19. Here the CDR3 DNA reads TGTGCCACGTCCACAGATACGCAGTATTTT. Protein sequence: CATSTDTQYF.